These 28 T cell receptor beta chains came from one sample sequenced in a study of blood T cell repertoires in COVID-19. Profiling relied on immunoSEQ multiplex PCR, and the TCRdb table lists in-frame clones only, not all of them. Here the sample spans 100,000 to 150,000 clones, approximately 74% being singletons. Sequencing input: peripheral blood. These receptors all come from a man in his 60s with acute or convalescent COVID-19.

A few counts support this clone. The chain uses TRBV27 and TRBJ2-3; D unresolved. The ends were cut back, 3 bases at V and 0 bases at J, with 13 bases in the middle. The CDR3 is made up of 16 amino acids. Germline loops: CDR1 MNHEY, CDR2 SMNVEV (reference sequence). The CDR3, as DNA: TGTGCCAGCAGTTTTAGATCACGGTGGAGCACAGATACGCAGTATTTT. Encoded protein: CASSFRSRWSTDTQYF.

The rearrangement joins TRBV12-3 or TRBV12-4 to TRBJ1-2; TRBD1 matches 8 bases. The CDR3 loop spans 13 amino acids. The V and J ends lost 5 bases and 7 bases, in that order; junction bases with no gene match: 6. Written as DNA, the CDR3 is TGTGCCAGCAGTCCGCAGGGGGCAGTTGGCTACACCTTC. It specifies CASSPQGAVGYTF.

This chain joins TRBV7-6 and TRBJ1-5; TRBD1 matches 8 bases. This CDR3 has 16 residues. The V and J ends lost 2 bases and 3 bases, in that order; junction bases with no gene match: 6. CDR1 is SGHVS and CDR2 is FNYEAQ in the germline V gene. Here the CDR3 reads CASSLPQGVYNQPQHF. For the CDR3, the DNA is TGTGCCAGCAGCTTACCACAGGGGGTCTACAATCAGCCCCAGCATTTT.

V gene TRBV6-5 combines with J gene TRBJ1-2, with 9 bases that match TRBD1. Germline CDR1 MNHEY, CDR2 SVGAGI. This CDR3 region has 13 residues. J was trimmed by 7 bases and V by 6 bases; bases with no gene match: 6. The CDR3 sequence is CASRDGTGLGYTF. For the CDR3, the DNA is TGTGCCAGCAGAGACGGGACAGGGCTTGGCTACACCTTC.

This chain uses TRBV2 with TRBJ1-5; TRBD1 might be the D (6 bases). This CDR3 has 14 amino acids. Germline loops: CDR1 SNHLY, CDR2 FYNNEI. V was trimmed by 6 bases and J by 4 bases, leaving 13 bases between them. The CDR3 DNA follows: TGTGCCAGCAGAGGGAACAGGGCGAATCAGCCCCAGCATTTT. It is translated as CASRGNRANQPQHF.

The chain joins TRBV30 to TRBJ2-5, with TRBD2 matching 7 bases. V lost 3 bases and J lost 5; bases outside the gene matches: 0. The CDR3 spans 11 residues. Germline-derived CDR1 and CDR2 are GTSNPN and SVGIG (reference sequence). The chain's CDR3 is CAWRLAETQYF. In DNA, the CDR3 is TGTGCCTGGAGACTAGCGGAGACCCAGTACTTC.

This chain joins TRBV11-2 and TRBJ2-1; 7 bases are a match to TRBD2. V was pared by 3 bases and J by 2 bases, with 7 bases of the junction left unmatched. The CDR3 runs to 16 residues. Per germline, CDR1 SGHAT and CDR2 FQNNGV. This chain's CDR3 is CASSLTGTNPYNEQFF. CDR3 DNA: TGTGCCAGCAGCTTGACGGGGACTAACCCCTACAATGAGCAGTTCTTC.

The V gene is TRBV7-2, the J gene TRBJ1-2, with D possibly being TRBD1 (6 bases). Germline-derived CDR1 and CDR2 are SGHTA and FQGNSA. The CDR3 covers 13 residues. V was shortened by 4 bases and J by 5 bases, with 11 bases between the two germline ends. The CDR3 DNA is TGTGCCAGCAGCTCACAGGGTCGGTATGGCTACACCTTC. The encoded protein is CASSSQGRYGYTF.

The CDR3 DNA follows: TGTGCCAGCAGCCACAGTCTGGAGGCGTTGTTCTTC. Protein product: CASSHSLEALFF. The V and J genes are TRBV3-1 (or the pseudogene TRBV3-2) and TRBJ2-1, with TRBD2 as a possible D gene (5 bases). V lost 3 bases, J lost 15 bases, and 15 bases lay in between. CDR1 is LGHDT, CDR2 YNNKEL, per germline (reference sequence). The CDR3 has 12 amino acids.

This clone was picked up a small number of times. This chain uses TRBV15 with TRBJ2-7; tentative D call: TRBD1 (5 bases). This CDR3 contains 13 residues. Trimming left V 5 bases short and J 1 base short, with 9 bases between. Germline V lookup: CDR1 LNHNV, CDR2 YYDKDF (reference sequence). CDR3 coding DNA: TGTGCCACCAGCTTTTACAGGTCCTACGAGCAGTACTTC. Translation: CATSFYRSYEQYF.

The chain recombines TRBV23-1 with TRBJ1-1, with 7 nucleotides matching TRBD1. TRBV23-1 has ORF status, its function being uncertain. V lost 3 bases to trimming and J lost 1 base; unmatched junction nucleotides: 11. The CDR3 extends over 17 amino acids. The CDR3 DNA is TGCGCCAGCAGTCATGGAAAGGGACAGCTAAGGAACACTGAAGCTTTCTTT. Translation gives CASSHGKGQLRNTEAFF.

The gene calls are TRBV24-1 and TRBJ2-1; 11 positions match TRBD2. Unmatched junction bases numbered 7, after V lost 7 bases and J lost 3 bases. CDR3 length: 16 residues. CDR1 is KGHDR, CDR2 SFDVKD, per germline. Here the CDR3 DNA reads TGTGCCACCAGCCGGGGACTAGCGGAAAACTACAATGAGCAGTTCTTC. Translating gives CATSRGLAENYNEQFF.

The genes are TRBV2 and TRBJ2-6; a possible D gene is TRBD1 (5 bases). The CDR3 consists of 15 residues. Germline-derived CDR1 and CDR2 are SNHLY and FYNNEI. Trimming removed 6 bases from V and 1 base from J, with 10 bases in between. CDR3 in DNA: TGTGCCAGCAGCATTCAGGGTTCTGGGGCCAACGTCCTGACTTTC. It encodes CASSIQGSGANVLTF.

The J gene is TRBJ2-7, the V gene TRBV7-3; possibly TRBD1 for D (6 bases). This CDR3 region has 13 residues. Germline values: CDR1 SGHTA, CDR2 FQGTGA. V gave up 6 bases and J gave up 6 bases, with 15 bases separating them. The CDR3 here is CASRKETGSEQYF. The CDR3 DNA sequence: TGTGCCAGCAGGAAAGAAACAGGGTCCGAGCAGTACTTC.

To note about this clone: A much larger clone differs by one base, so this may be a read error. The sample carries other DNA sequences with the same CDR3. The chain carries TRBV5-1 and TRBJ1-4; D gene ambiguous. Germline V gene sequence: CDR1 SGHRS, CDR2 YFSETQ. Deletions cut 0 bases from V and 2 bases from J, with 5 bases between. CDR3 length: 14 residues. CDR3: CASSLDSTNEKLFF. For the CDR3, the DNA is TGCGCCAGCAGCTTGGACAGTACTAATGAAAAACTGTTTTTT.

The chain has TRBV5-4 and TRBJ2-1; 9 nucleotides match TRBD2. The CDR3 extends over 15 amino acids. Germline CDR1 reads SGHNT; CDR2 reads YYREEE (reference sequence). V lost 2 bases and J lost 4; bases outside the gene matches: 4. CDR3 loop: CASSLSTSGYNEQFF. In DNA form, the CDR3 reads TGTGCCAGCAGCTTATCGACTAGCGGATACAATGAGCAGTTCTTC.

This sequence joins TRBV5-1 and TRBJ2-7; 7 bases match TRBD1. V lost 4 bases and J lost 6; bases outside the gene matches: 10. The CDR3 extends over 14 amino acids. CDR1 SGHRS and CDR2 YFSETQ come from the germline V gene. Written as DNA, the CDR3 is TGCGCCAGCAGCCCAGGCGGACAGGCAGGCGAGCAGTACTTC. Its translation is CASSPGGQAGEQYF. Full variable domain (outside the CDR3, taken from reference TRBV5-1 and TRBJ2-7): KAGVTQTPRYLIKTRGQQVTLSCSPISGHRSVSWYQQTPGQGLQFLFEYFSETQRNKGNFPGRFSGRQFSNSRSEMNVSTLELGDSALYLCASSPGGQAGEQYFGPGTRLTVT.

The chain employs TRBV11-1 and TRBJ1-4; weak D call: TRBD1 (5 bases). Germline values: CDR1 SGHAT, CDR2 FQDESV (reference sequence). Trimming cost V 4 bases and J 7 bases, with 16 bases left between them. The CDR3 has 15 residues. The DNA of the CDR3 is TGTGCCAGCAGCTCCCAGGGCAGAGTCGGTGAAAAACTGTTTTTT. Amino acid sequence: CASSSQGRVGEKLFF.

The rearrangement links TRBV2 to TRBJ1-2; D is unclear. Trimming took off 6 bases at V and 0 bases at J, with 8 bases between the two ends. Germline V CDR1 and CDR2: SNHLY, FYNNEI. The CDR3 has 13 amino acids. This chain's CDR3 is CASSQDTNYGYTF. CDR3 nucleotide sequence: TGTGCCAGCAGCCAAGACACTAACTATGGCTACACCTTC. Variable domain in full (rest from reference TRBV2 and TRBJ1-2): EPEVTQTPSHQVTQMGQEVILRCVPISNHLYFYWYRQILGQKVEFLVSFYNNEISEKSEIFDDQFSVERPDGSNFTLKIRSTKLEDSAMYFCASSQDTNYGYTFGSGTRLTVV.

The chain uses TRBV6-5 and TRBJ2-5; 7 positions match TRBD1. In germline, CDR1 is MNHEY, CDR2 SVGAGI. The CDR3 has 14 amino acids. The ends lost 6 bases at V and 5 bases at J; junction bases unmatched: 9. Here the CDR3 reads CASSGTAQRETQYF. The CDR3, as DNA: TGTGCCAGCAGCGGGACAGCCCAGCGTGAGACCCAGTACTTC.

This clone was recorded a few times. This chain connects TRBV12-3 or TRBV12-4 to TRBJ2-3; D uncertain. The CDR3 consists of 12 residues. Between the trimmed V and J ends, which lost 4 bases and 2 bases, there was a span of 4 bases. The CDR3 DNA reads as TGTGCCAGCAGTTCTAACACAGATACGCAGTATTTT. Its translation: CASSSNTDTQYF.

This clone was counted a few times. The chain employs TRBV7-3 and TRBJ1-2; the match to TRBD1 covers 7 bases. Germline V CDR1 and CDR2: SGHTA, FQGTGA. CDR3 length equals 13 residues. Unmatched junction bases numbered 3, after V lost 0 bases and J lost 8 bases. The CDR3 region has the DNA TGTGCCAGCAGCTTAACTCGGACAGGCGGCTACACCTTC. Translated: CASSLTRTGGYTF.

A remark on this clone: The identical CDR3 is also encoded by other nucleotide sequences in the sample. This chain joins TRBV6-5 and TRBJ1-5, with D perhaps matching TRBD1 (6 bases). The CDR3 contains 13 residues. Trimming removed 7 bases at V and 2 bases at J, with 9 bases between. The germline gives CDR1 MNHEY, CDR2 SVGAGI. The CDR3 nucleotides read TGTGCCAGCATTTCAGGGGGCAATCAGCCCCAGCATTTT. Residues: CASISGGNQPQHF.

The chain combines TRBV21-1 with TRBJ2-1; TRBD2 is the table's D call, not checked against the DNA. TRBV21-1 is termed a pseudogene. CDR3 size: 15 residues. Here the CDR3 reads CASSIPGGTYNEQFF. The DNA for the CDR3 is TGTGCCAGCAGCATTCCGGGGGGAACCTACAATGAGCAGTTCTTC.

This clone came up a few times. The CDR3 coding sequence is TGTGCCAGCAGCTCTGATAGCGTACGAAGGGCCGGGGAGCTGTTTTTT. Protein product: CASSSDSVRRAGELFF. The chain carries TRBV11-2 and TRBJ2-2, with a possible D match to TRBD2 (5 bases). CDR1 and CDR2 (germline): SGHAT, FQNNGV. Trimming took 4 bases from V and 6 from J, leaving 18 bases between them. The CDR3 is 16 amino acids.

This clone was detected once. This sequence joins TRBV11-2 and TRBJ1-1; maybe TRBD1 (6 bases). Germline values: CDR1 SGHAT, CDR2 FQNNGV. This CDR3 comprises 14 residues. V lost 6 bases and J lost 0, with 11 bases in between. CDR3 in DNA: TGTGCCAGCAGACCAGGACAGATGAACACTGAAGCTTTCTTT. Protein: CASRPGQMNTEAFF.

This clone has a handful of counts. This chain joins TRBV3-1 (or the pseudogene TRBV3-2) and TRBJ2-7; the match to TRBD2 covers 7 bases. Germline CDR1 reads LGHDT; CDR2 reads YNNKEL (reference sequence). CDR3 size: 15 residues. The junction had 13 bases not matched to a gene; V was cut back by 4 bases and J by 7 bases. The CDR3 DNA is TGTGCCAGCAGCCCCGGAGGCGGGAGAGGTGGGGAGCAGTACTTC. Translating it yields CASSPGGGRGGEQYF.

CDR3 loop: CASSYSRGYTGELFF. The DNA for the CDR3 is TGTGCCAGCAGTTACTCTCGGGGTTACACCGGGGAGCTGTTTTTT. V gene TRBV6-5 combines with J gene TRBJ2-2, with D perhaps matching TRBD2 (5 bases). This CDR3 contains 15 residues. The ends were cut back, 0 bases at V and 3 bases at J, with 8 bases in the middle. The germline CDR1 and CDR2 sequences are MNHEY and SVGAGI.